This T cell receptor (beta chain) was sequenced in a study of cytomegalovirus exposure and HLA in healthy donors. Study-wide points: Per published accounts, TCR beta sequences correctly predicted the HLA-A and HLA-B alleles of most subjects.

On this clone: Its antigen is undetermined.

PCR was performed using 60 Vbeta and 13 Jbeta primers. Sequencing was performed with immunoSEQ multiplex PCR; in TCRdb, only in-frame clones are kept and a portion is missing. The sample includes over 85,000 clones, roughly four fifths of them seen just once. The germline V gene encodes CDR1 SNHLY and CDR2 FYNNEI. CDR3 length equals 13 residues. Germline trimming cut 4 bases from V and 2 bases from J; bases unmatched to any gene: 2. The source is a middle-aged man in good health and CMV-seropositive. Sequencing used PBMCs. The chain combines TRBV2 with TRBJ2-7; TRBD1 matches 7 bases. CDR3 sequence: CASSGDSPYEQYF. The CDR3 DNA reads TGTGCCAGCAGTGGGGACAGTCCCTACGAGCAGTACTTC.